This T cell receptor beta chain was obtained from a study of vaccination and CD4 T cells after COVID-19. Across the study: In the control cultures, a CEFX pool, an HIV-1 Nef pool, or no peptide was supplied.

Scientists ran DNA taken from cultured CD4+ T cells through the Oncomine TCR Beta short-read assay for sequencing. Via MiXCR, TCRdb re-called the PCR reads, giving one row per CDR3 protein. Among some 11,000 distinct CDR3 sequences listed, 70% to 80% were seen once. With respect to this clonotype: What it binds is not known.

Treatment meaning: roughly 11-day PBMC culture with coronavirus spike peptide pools or control peptides (ViraFEST assay). Convalescent patients tested SARS-CoV-2 PCR positive from March to December 2020, before Alpha, Beta and Delta emerged. V was trimmed by 3 bases and J by 2 bases, leaving 13 bases between them. Germline-derived CDR1 and CDR2 are MNHNS and SASEGT. CDR3 length equals 15 residues. The chain has TRBV6-1 and TRBJ1-2; no clear D gene. The sample taken for sequencing was CD4+ T cells from blood, cultured in vitro. This TCR was sampled from a human donor who had recovered from COVID-19. In nucleotides, the CDR3 is TGTGCCAGCAGTGACGTTGGGTGGGTAAACTATGGCTACACCTTC. Its protein product is CASSDVGWVNYGYTF.